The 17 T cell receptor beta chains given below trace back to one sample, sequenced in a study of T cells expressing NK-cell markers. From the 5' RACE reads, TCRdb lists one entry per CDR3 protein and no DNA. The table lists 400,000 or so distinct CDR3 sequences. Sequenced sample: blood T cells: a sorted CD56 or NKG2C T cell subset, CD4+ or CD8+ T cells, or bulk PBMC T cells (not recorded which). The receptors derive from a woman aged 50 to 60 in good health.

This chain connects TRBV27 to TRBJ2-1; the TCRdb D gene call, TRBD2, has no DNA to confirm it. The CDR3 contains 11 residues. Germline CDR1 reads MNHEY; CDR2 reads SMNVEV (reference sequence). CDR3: CASSLGRIEFF.

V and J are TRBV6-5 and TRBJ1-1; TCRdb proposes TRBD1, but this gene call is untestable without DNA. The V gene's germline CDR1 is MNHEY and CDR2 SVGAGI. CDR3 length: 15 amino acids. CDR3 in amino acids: CASSYAGQFNTEAFF.

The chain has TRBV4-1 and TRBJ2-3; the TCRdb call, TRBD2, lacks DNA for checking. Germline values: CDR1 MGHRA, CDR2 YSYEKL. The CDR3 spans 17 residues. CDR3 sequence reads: CASSARRAGRSTDTQYF.

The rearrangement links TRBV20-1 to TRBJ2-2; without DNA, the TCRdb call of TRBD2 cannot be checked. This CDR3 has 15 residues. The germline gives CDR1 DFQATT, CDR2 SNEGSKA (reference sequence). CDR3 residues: CSARREPGFTGELFF.

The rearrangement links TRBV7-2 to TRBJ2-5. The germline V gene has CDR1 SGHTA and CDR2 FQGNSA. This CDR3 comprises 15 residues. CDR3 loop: CASSGGWRRQETQYF.

This CDR3 reads CSALYFGTEAFF. The chain joins TRBV20-1 to TRBJ1-1. CDR1 is DFQATT, CDR2 SNEGSKA, per germline (reference sequence). The CDR3 sequence is 12 residues long.

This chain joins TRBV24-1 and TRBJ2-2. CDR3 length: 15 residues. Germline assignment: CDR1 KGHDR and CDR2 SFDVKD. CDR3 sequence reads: CATSDLQTHAGELFF.

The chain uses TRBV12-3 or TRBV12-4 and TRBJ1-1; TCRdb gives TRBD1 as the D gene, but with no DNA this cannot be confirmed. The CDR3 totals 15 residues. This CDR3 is CASSLRRLRDPEAFF.

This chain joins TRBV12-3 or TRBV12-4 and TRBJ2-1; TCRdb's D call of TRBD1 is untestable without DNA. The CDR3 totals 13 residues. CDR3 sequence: CASSLASRDEQFF.

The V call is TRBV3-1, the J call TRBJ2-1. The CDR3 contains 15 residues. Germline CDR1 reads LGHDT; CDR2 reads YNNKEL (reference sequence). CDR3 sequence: CASSQGSFTRVEQFF.

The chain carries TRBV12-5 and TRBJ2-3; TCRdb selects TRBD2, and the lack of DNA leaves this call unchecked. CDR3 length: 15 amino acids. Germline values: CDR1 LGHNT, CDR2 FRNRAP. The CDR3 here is CASGKSGSVTDTQYF.

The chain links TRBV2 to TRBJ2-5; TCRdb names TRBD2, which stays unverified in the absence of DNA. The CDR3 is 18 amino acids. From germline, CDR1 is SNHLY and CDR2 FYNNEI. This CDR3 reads CASSEASGLAGDGETQYF. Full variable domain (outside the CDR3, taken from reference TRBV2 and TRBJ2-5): EPEVTQTPSHQVTQMGQEVILRCVPISNHLYFYWYRQILGQKVEFLVSFYNNEISEKSEIFDDQFSVERPDGSNFTLKIRSTKLEDSAMYFCASSEASGLAGDGETQYFGPGTRLLVL.

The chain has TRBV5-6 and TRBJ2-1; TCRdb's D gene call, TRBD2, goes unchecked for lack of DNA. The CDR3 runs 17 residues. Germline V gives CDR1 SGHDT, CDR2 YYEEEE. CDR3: CASSQGPSGSFYNEQFF.

CDR3 in amino acids: CASSLTPALAGGPGEQFF. This chain joins TRBV7-3 and TRBJ2-1; TCRdb lists TRBD2, though no DNA is available to test this call. The CDR3 extends over 18 amino acids. Germline V lookup: CDR1 SGHTA, CDR2 FQGTGA.

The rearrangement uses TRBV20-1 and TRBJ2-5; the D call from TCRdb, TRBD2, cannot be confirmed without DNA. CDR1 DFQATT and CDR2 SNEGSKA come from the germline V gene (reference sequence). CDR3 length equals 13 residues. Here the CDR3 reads CSASEGSQETQYF.

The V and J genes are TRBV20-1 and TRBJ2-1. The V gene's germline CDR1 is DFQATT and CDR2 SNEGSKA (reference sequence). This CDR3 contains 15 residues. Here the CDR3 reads CSAASSGSSYNEQFF.

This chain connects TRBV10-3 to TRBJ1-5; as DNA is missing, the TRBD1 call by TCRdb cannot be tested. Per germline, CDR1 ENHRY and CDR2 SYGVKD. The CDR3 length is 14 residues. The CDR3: CAISESGGLQPQHF.